These 27 T cell receptor beta chains share one sample of origin, sequenced in a study of shared clonotypes between healthy human individuals. Clones were sequenced by immunoSEQ multiplex PCR, and TCRdb holds only the in-frame ones, with some missing. The top ten hold roughly 1.4% of the sample, which has some 1 million clones, about 75% seen once. Sequenced sample: memory CD4+ T cells sorted from blood. Noted subset: CD45RA-negative fraction. These receptors all come from a man in his late teens or twenties in good health.

This chain links TRBV19 with TRBJ2-4; a weak D match, TRBD2 (6 bases). Trimming cost V 4 bases and J 9 bases, with 10 bases left between them. There are 12 residues in the CDR3. Germline assignment: CDR1 LNHDA and CDR2 SQIVND (reference sequence). CDR3 protein: CASSNSGGIQYF. The CDR3 bases are TGTGCCAGTAGTAATTCCGGGGGCATTCAGTACTTC.

The J gene is TRBJ2-3, the V gene TRBV18, with 10 positions matching TRBD1. The CDR3 contains 16 residues. Germline V gene lookup returns CDR1 KGHSH and CDR2 LQKENI. Germline trimming cut 3 bases from V and 2 bases from J; bases unmatched to any gene: 5. DNA for the CDR3: TGTGCCAGCTCACCCCGGGACAGGGGAAACACAGATACGCAGTATTTT. Its protein product is CASSPRDRGNTDTQYF.

Only one count was recorded for this clone. V usage is TRBV9 and J usage is TRBJ1-1; a possible D gene is TRBD1 (6 bases). CDR3 size: 14 residues. The ends were cut back, 4 bases at V and 0 bases at J, with 10 bases in the middle. Germline assignment: CDR1 SGDLS and CDR2 YYNGEE. Written as DNA, the CDR3 is TGTGCCAGCAGCCCCCGGGACATGAACACTGAAGCTTTCTTT. The encoded protein is CASSPRDMNTEAFF.

This sequence joins TRBV19 and TRBJ1-1; D not certain. CDR3 length: 13 residues. Between the trimmed V and J ends, which lost 8 bases and 2 bases, there was a span of 12 bases. Germline V gene lookup returns CDR1 LNHDA and CDR2 SQIVND (reference sequence). The CDR3 DNA sequence: TGTGCCAGTTTTCAAGTGGGTAACACTGAAGCTTTCTTT. Translation: CASFQVGNTEAFF.

The chain joins TRBV18 to TRBJ1-5; D is ambiguous. The length of the CDR3 is 14 residues. The V gene lost 5 bases and the J gene lost 4 bases, with 12 bases spanning the gap. CDR1 and CDR2 from the germline V gene are KGHSH and LQKENI. CDR3 region: CASSEVVGNQPQHF. The CDR3 region has the DNA TGTGCCAGCTCAGAGGTTGTGGGTAATCAGCCCCAGCATTTT.

The chain combines TRBV18 with TRBJ2-7; the match to TRBD2 covers 9 bases. V dropped 3 bases and J dropped 5; count of bases not matched to a gene: 5. Germline CDR1 KGHSH, CDR2 LQKENI. The CDR3 is made up of 14 amino acids. The CDR3 reads CASSPFSSGNEQYF. In DNA form, the CDR3 reads TGTGCCAGCTCACCTTTTTCTAGCGGGAACGAGCAGTACTTC.

J is TRBJ1-4 and V is TRBV7-9, with 7 bases identical to TRBD1. Per the germline V gene, CDR1 is SEHNR and CDR2 is FQNEAQ (reference sequence). This CDR3 has 15 amino acids. J was trimmed by 5 bases and V by 1 base; bases with no gene match: 4. CDR3 sequence: CASSLGDSLNEKLFF. As DNA, the CDR3 is TGTGCCAGCAGCTTAGGGGACAGCCTAAATGAAAAACTGTTTTTT.

The rearrangement uses TRBV4-3 and TRBJ2-2; D is unclear. V was clipped by 7 bases and J by 4 bases, with 4 bases between them. CDR3 size: 11 residues. Germline values: CDR1 LGHNA, CDR2 YSLEER. The CDR3, as DNA: TGCGCCAGCATTGTCACCGGGGAGCTGTTTTTT. As protein: CASIVTGELFF.

This clone showed up many times. CDR3 DNA sequence: TGTGCCACCAGCAGAGGACAGCAAGTAGACATTCAGTACTTC. It codes for CATSRGQQVDIQYF. The V gene is TRBV15, the J gene TRBJ2-4, with D perhaps TRBD1 (5 bases). With 1 base removed from V and 8 bases from J, the gap between germline ends came to 12 bases. The CDR3 length is 14 residues. Per the germline V gene, CDR1 is LNHNV and CDR2 is YYDKDF (reference sequence).

J is TRBJ1-5 and V is TRBV6-1; D remains ambiguous. Looked up from germline, CDR1 is MNHNS and CDR2 is SASEGT. The CDR3 runs to 15 residues. V was clipped by 10 bases and J by 3 bases, with 19 bases between them. The CDR3 here is CATITPGGINQPQHF. CDR3 DNA sequence: TGTGCCACCATAACTCCGGGCGGGATCAATCAGCCCCAGCATTTT.

V gene TRBV2 combines with J gene TRBJ2-7; tentative D call: TRBD2 (5 bases). Germline-derived CDR1 and CDR2 are SNHLY and FYNNEI. The CDR3 extends over 12 amino acids. V gave up 7 bases and J gave up 2 bases, with 9 bases separating them. This chain's CDR3 is CASNGEPYEQYF. CDR3 bases: TGTGCCAGCAATGGGGAGCCCTACGAGCAGTACTTC.

This clone was detected once. V and J are TRBV5-1 and TRBJ2-1; perhaps D is TRBD1 or TRBD2 (5 bases each). The CDR3 runs 15 residues. The V gene's germline CDR1 is SGHRS and CDR2 YFSETQ. V was clipped by 0 bases and J by 7 bases, with 14 bases between them. This CDR3 reads CASSLARGGSNEQFF. The CDR3, as DNA: TGCGCCAGCAGCTTGGCCCGTGGGGGTAGTAATGAGCAGTTCTTC.

This clone has just a few counts. V usage is TRBV5-1 and J usage is TRBJ1-3; D might be TRBD1 (6 bases). Trimming pared 2 bases from V and 2 bases from J, leaving 8 bases between. The germline gives CDR1 SGHRS, CDR2 YFSETQ. The CDR3 is 14 residues long. This CDR3 is CASSFGGAGNTIYF. In DNA, the CDR3 is TGCGCCAGCAGCTTTGGGGGCGCTGGAAACACCATATATTTT.

The CDR3 spells CASSETPQTGLYF. CDR3 nucleotides: TGTGCCAGCAGTGAGACCCCTCAGACAGGTTTGTACTTC. V and J are TRBV27 and TRBJ2-7, with D possibly being TRBD1 (6 bases). The CDR3 has 13 amino acids. V was cut by 5 bases and J by 12 bases, with 20 bases left in between. The germline CDR1 and CDR2 sequences are MNHEY and SMNVEV (reference sequence).

On this clone itself: The junction differs from germline at one of its ends, possibly a read error. The chain employs TRBV7-9 and TRBJ2-1; possibly TRBD2 for D (5 bases). This CDR3 comprises 14 residues. CDR1 SEHNR and CDR2 FQNEAQ come from the germline V gene (reference sequence). CDR3 bases: TGTGCCAGCAGCCGGATCTGGACTTACAGTGGGGTCCTCTTC. Translated, it gives CASSRIWTYSGVLF.

The genes are TRBV2 and TRBJ2-7, with D perhaps assigned TRBD1 or TRBD2 (5 bases each). The V gene lost 7 bases and the J gene lost 4 bases, with 17 bases spanning the gap. The CDR3 sequence is 14 residues long. The V gene's germline CDR1 is SNHLY and CDR2 FYNNEI. The DNA of the CDR3 is TGTGCCAGCACCCTGGGCTGGGGGACGTACGAGCAGTACTTC. Protein sequence: CASTLGWGTYEQYF. The full variable domain, in which reference TRBV2 and TRBJ2-7 provide the parts outside the CDR3, is EPEVTQTPSHQVTQMGQEVILRCVPISNHLYFYWYRQILGQKVEFLVSFYNNEISEKSEIFDDQFSVERPDGSNFTLKIRSTKLEDSAMYFCASTLGWGTYEQYFGPGTRLTVT.

This clone has only one observation. The chain has TRBV6-5 and TRBJ2-5; D remains unclear. CDR3 length: 13 residues. Germline CDR1 and CDR2: MNHEY and SVGAGI. V was cut by 9 bases and J by 7 bases, with 18 bases left in between. The CDR3 bases are TGTGCCAGTAGTCTCGCGGAGAGAGTGACCCAGTACTTC. Its protein is CASSLAERVTQYF.

This rearrangement joins TRBV2 to TRBJ2-7, with a weak D call TRBD1 (5 bases). V lost 4 bases and J 6 bases, leaving 19 bases between the germline ends. The CDR3 loop spans 15 amino acids. Germline V gene lookup returns CDR1 SNHLY and CDR2 FYNNEI. The CDR3 protein is CASSVQRQGSGEQYF. The CDR3 DNA is TGTGCCAGCAGTGTCCAACGGCAGGGATCGGGCGAGCAGTACTTC.

The chain has TRBV2 and TRBJ2-7; D is perhaps TRBD2 (5 bases). In germline, CDR1 is SNHLY, CDR2 FYNNEI. V was trimmed by 6 bases and J by 5 bases, leaving 11 bases between them. The CDR3 runs to 12 residues. CDR3 in amino acids: CASRRDGNEQYF. The CDR3 bases are TGTGCCAGCAGACGAGACGGGAACGAGCAGTACTTC.

The chain carries TRBV27 and TRBJ2-7; 10 bases agree with TRBD1. This CDR3 comprises 15 residues. V lost 3 bases and J lost 4; bases outside the gene matches: 6. Germline assignment: CDR1 MNHEY and CDR2 SMNVEV (reference sequence). Written as DNA, the CDR3 is TGTGCCAGCAGTTTTTCCGGGACAGGGGTATACGAGCAGTACTTC. Its translation is CASSFSGTGVYEQYF.

The V and J genes are TRBV7-9 and TRBJ1-1; 7 bases map to TRBD1. This CDR3 region has 17 residues. Per the germline V gene, CDR1 is SEHNR and CDR2 is FQNEAQ (reference sequence). Trimming removed 6 bases from V and 5 bases from J; junction bases left unmatched: 18. CDR3 nucleotides: TGTGCCAGCAGTTTAAAAACGATGACAGGGAGGGTGACTGAAGCTTTCTTT. This translates into CASSLKTMTGRVTEAFF.

The chain recombines TRBV4-2 with TRBJ2-5, with D hard to call. V lost 0 bases and J 5 bases, leaving 7 bases between the germline ends. Germline V gene sequence: CDR1 LGHNA, CDR2 YNFKEQ. The CDR3 totals 13 residues. As DNA, the CDR3 is TGTGCCAGCAGCCAAGATACCCTGGAGACCCAGTACTTC. It is translated as CASSQDTLETQYF.

The rearrangement joins TRBV9 to TRBJ2-2; a possible D gene is TRBD1 (6 bases). CDR3 size: 15 residues. The V end was cut by 3 bases, the J end by 2 bases, with 11 bases between. Germline loops: CDR1 SGDLS, CDR2 YYNGEE. The DNA of the CDR3 is TGTGCCAGCAGCGGGAAGACAGGAAACACCGGGGAGCTGTTTTTT. Translation: CASSGKTGNTGELFF.

As DNA, the CDR3 is TGTGCCAGCAGCTTCCGGGGGAATTCACCCCTCCACTTT. Its translation is CASSFRGNSPLHF. The gene calls are TRBV5-8 and TRBJ1-6; weak D call: TRBD1 (5 bases). Deletions cut 2 bases from V and 7 bases from J, with 7 bases between. CDR1 is SGHTS, CDR2 YDEGEE, per germline. CDR3 length equals 13 residues.

This rearrangement joins TRBV5-1 to TRBJ2-5, with 9 bases fitting TRBD2. The CDR3 is made up of 13 amino acids. Germline V lookup: CDR1 SGHRS, CDR2 YFSETQ. V was pared by 4 bases and J by 5 bases, with 3 bases of the junction left unmatched. The CDR3 protein is CASSGTSRETQYF. For the CDR3, the DNA is TGCGCCAGCAGCGGGACTAGCCGGGAGACCCAGTACTTC.

This chain links TRBV30 with TRBJ2-5, with D tentatively TRBD2 (7 bases). V lost 2 bases to trimming and J lost 3 bases, with 16 bases between them. This CDR3 has 15 residues. Germline assignment: CDR1 GTSNPN and CDR2 SVGIG (reference sequence). The CDR3 coding sequence is TGTGCCTGGAGTATGGCGGGGGCGTGGGAAGAGACCCAGTACTTC. As protein: CAWSMAGAWEETQYF.

This clone appeared a few times. The chain joins TRBV5-1 to TRBJ1-6; D possibly corresponds to TRBD1 (5 bases). CDR1 is SGHRS, CDR2 YFSETQ, per germline. The CDR3 length is 13 residues. The germline V and J ends were trimmed by 6 bases and 10 bases, with 14 bases remaining between them. CDR3 amino acids: CASTAGLGSPLHF. The CDR3 bases are TGCGCCAGCACAGCAGGGCTCGGATCACCCCTCCACTTT.